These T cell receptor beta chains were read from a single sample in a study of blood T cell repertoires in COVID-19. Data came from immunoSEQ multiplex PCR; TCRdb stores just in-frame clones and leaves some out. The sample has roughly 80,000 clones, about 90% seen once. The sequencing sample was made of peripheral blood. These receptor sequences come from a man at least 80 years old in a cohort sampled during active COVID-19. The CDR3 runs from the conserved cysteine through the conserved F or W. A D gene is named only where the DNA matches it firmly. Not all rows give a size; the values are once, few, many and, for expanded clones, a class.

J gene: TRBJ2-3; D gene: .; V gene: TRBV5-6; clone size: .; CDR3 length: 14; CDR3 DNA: TGTGCCAGCAGCTTCGGGACTAGCACAGATACGCAGTATTTT; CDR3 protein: CASSFGTSTDTQYF
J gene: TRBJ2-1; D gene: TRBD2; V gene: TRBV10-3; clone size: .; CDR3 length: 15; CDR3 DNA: TGTGCCATCAGTGAAGGCGGGGGCTCCTACAATGAGCAGTTCTTC; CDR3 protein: CAISEGGGSYNEQFF
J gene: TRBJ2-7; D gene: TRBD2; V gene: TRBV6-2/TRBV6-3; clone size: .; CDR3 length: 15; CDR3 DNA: TGTGCCAGCAGTTACTCCGGGGGGGTCTCCTACGAGCAGTACTTC; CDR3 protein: CASSYSGGVSYEQYF
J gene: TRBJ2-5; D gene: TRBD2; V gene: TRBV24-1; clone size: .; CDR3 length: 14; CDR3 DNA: TGTGCCACCTCCGGGACTAGCGGGAAAGAGACCCAGTACTTC; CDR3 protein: CATSGTSGKETQYF
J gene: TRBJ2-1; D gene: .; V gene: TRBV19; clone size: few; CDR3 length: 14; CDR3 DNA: TGTGCCAGTAGTATTATCGGCAGGGGTCGAGAGCAGTTCTTC; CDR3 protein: CASSIIGRGREQFF
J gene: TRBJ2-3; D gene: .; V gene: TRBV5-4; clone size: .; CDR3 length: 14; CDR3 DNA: TGTGCCAGCAGCTTGATCGAGTCAACAGATACGCAGTATTTT; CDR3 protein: CASSLIESTDTQYF
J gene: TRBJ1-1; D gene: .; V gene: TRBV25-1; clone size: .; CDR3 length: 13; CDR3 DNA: TGTGCCAGCAGTGTAATCAGCGACACTGAAGCTTTCTTT; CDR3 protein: CASSVISDTEAFF
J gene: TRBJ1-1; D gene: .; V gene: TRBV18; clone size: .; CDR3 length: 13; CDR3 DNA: TGTGCCAGTTACCAAACCGGGGGCACTGAAGCTTTCTTT; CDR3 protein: CASYQTGGTEAFF
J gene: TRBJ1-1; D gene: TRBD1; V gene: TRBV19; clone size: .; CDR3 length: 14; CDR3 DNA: TGTGCCAGTAGTTACAGGGGGTCGAACACTGAAGCTTTCTTT; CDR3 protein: CASSYRGSNTEAFF
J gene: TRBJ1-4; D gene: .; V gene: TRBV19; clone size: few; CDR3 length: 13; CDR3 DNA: TGTGCCAGTAGTTACAACAGGAATGAAAAACTGTTTTTT; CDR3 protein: CASSYNRNEKLFF
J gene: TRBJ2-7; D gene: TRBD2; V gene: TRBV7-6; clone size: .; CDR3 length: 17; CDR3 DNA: TGTGCCAGCAGCTCCAAAGCGGGGGGGACGGCCCTCTACGAGCAGTACTTC; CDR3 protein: CASSSKAGGTALYEQYF
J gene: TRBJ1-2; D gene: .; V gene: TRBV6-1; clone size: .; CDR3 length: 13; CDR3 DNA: TGTGCCAGCAGTGAAACAGGGAACTATGGCTACACCTTC; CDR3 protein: CASSETGNYGYTF
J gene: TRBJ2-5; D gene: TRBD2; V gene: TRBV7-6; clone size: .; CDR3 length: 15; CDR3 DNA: TGTGCCAGCAGCGGTAGGACTAGCCCCGGGGGGACCCAGTACTTC; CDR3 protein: CASSGRTSPGGTQYF
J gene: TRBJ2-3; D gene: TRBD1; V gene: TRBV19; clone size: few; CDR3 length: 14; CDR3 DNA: TGTGCCAGTAGTATGGGGACAGGGGGTGATACGCAGTATTTT; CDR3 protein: CASSMGTGGDTQYF
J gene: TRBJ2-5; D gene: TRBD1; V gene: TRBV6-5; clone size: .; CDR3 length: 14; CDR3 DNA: TGTGCCAGTCGGACAGGGGTTTACCAAGAGACCCAGTACTTC; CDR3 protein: CASRTGVYQETQYF
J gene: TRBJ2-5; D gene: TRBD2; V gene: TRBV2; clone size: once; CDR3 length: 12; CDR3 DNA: TGTGCCAGCTTACTAGCGGGAGAGACCCAGTACTTC; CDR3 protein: CASLLAGETQYF
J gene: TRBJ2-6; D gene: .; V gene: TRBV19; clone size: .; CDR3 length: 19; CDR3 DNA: TGTGCCAGTAGTACCCTGGGGTGGCAGGGTGTTTCTGGGGCCAACGTCCTGACTTTC; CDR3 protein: CASSTLGWQGVSGANVLTF
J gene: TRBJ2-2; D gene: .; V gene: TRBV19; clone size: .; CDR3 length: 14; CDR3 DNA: TGTGCCAGCACACTCCAGGGTACCACCGGGGAGCTGTTTTTT; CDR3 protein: CASTLQGTTGELFF
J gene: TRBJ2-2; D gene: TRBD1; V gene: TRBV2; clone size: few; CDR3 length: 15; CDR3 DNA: TGTGCCAGCAGTGGAGACAGGGTAGACACCGGGGAGCTGTTTTTT; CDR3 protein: CASSGDRVDTGELFF
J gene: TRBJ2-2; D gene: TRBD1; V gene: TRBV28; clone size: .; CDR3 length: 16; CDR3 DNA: TGTGCCACCGATAACCTCCGGGACAGGGGGCACGGGGAGCTGTTTTTT; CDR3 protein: CATDNLRDRGHGELFF
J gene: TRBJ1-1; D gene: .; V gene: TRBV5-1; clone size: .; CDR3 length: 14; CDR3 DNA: TGCGCCAGCAGCTTACAAGACAAAAACACTGAAGCTTTCTTT; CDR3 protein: CASSLQDKNTEAFF
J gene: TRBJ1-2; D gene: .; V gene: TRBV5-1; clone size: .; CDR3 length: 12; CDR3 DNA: TGCGCCAGCGGCCCTGATCAGGGCGGCTACACCTTC; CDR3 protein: CASGPDQGGYTF
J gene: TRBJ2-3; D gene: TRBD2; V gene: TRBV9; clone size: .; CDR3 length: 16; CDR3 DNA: TGTGCCAGCAGTCTGGGCGGGGGGCAAGGAACAGATACGCAGTATTTT; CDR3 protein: CASSLGGGQGTDTQYF
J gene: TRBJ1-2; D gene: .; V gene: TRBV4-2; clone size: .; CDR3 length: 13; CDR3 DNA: TGTGCCAGCAGCCAAGGAGGGTTCAGTGGCTACACCTTC; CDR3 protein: CASSQGGFSGYTF
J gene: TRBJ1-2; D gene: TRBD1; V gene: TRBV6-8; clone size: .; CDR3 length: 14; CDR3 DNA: TGTGCCAGCCGCGGGACAGGGGGTGAGCATGGCTACACCTTC; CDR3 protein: CASRGTGGEHGYTF
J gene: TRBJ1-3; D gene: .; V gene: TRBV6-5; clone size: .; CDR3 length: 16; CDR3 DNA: TGTGCCAGCAGTTACTCGACACAGCTCTCTGGAAACACCATATATTTT; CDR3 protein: CASSYSTQLSGNTIYF
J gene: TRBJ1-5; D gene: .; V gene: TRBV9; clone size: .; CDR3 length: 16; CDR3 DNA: TGTGCCAGCAGCGGGGGAGGGAAGGTAAGCAATCAGCCCCAGCATTTT; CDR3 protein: CASSGGGKVSNQPQHF
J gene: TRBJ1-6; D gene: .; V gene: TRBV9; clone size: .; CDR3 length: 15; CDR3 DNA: TGTGCCAGCAGCCCTTCCGTAACTCGGAATTCACCCCTCCACTTT; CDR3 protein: CASSPSVTRNSPLHF
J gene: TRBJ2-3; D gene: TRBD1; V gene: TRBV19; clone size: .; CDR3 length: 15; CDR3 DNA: TGTGCCAGTAGCCTCCCCGGACAGGGCACAGATACGCAGTATTTT; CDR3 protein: CASSLPGQGTDTQYF
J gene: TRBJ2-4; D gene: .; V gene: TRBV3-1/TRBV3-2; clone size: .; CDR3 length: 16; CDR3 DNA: TGTGCCAGCAGCCCTGCAGGGGGGAAGGCCAAAAACATTCAGTACTTC; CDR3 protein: CASSPAGGKAKNIQYF
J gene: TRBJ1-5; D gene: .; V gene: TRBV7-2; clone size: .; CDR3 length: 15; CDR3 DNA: TGTGCCAGCAGCCGCCGCGGTGATAGCAATCAGCCCCAGCATTTT; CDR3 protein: CASSRRGDSNQPQHF
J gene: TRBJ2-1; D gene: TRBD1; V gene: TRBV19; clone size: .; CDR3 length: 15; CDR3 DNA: TGTGCCAGTAGTATGAAGGGGGCAGGCGGCAATGAGCAGTTCTTC; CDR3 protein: CASSMKGAGGNEQFF
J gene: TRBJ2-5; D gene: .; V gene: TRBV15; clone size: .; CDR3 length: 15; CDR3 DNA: TGTGCCACCAGCAGAGGGGGTGCGGGGCAAGAGACCCAGTACTTC; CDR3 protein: CATSRGGAGQETQYF
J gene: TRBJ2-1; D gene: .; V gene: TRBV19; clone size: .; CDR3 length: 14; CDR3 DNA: TGTGCCAGTAACCCTCGGAGGATCCACAATGAGCAGTTCTTC; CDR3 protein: CASNPRRIHNEQFF
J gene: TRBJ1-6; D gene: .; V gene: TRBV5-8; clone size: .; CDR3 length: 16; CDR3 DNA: TGTGCCAGCAGCTTTAAGAGAACAGACTATAATTCACCCCTCCACTTT; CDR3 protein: CASSFKRTDYNSPLHF
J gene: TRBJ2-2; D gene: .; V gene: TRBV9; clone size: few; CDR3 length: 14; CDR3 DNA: TGTGCCAGCACGGTGAGGTCGAACACCGGGGAGCTGTTTTTT; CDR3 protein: CASTVRSNTGELFF
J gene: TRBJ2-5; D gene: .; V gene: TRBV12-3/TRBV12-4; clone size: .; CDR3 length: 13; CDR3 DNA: TGTGCCAGCATTTCGACACCCCAAGAGACCCAGTACTTC; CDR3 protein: CASISTPQETQYF
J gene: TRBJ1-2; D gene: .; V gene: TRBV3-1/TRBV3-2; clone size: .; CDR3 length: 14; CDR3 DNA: TGTGCCAGCAGCCAAGACACCGAGGGCTATGGCTACACCTTC; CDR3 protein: CASSQDTEGYGYTF
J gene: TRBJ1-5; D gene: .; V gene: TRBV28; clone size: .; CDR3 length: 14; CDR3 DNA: TGTGCCAGCACCCCTGGGGGGAGCAATCAGCCCCAGCATTTT; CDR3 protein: CASTPGGSNQPQHF
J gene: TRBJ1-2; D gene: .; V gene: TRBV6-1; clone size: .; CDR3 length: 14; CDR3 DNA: TGTGCCAGCAGTGATCTGGCCGCGGGCTATGGCTACACCTTC; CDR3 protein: CASSDLAAGYGYTF